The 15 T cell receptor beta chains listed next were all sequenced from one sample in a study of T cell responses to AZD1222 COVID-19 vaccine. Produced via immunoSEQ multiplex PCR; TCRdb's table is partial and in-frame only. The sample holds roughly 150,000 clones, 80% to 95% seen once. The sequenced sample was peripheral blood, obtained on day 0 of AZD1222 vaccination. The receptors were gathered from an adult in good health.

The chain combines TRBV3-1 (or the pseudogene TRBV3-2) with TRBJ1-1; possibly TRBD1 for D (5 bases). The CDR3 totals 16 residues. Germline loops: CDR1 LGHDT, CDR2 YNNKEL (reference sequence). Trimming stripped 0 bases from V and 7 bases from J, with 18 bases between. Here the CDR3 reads CASSQEFLAGPGEAFF. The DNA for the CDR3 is TGTGCCAGCAGCCAAGAATTCCTAGCAGGGCCTGGTGAAGCTTTCTTT.

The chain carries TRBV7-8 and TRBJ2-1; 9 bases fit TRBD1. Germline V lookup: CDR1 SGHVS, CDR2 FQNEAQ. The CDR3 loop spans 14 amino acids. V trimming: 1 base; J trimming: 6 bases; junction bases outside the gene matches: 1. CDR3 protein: CASSLGTGVNEQFF. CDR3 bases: TGTGCCAGCAGCTTAGGGACAGGGGTCAATGAGCAGTTCTTC.

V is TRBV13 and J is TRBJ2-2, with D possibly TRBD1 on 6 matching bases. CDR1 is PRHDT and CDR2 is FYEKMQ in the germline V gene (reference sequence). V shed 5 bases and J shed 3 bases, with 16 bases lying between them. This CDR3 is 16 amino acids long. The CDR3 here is CASSLVEGVYTGELFF. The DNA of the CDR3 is TGTGCCAGCAGCCTAGTAGAGGGGGTCTACACCGGGGAGCTGTTTTTT. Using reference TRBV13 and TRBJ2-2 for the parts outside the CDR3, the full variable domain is AAGVIQSPRHLIKEKRETATLKCYPIPRHDTVYWYQQGPGQDPQFLISFYEKMQSDKGSIPDRFSAQQFSDYHSELNMSSLELGDSALYFCASSLVEGVYTGELFFGEGSRLTVL.

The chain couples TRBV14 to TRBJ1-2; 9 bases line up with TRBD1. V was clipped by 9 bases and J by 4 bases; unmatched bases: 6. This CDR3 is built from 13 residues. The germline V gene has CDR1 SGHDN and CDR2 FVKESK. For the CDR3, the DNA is TGTGCCAGTCGCGGGACAGGGACCTATGGCTACACCTTC. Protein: CASRGTGTYGYTF.

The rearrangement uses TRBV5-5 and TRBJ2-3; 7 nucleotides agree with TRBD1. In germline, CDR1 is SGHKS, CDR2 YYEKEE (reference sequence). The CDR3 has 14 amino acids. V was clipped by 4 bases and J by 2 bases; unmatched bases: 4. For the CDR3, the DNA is TGTGCCAGCAGCATGGGACAGCTCACAGATACGCAGTATTTT. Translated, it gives CASSMGQLTDTQYF.

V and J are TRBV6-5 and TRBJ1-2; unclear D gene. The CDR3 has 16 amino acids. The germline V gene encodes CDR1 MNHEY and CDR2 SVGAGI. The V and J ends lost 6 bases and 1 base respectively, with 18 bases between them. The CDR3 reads CASRYTRADFNYGYTF. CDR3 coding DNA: TGTGCCAGCAGGTACACCCGGGCAGACTTTAACTATGGCTACACCTTC.

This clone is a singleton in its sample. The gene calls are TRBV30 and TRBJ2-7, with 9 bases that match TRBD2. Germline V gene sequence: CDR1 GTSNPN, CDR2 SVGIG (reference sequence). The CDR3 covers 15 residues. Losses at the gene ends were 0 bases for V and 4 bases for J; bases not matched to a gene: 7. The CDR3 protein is CAWSVQAGGFYEQYF. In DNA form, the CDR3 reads TGTGCCTGGAGTGTACAAGCGGGGGGCTTTTACGAGCAGTACTTC.

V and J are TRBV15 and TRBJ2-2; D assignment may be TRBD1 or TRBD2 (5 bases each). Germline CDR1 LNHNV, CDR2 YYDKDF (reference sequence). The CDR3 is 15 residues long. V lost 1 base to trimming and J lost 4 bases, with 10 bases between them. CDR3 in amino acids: CATSRVMGTTGELFF. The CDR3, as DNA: TGTGCCACCAGCAGAGTAATGGGGACCACCGGGGAGCTGTTTTTT.

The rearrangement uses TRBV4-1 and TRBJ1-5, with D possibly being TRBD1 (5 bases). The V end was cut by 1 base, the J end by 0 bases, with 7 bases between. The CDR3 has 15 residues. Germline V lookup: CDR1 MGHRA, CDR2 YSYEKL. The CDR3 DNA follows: TGCGCCAGCAGCCAAGGGCAGGGTAGCAATCAGCCCCAGCATTTT. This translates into CASSQGQGSNQPQHF.

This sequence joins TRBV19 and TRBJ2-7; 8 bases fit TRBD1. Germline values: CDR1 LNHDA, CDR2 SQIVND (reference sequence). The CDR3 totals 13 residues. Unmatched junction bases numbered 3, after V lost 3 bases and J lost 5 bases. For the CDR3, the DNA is TGTGCCAGTAGTATCCGGACAGGGAACGAGCAGTACTTC. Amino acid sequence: CASSIRTGNEQYF.

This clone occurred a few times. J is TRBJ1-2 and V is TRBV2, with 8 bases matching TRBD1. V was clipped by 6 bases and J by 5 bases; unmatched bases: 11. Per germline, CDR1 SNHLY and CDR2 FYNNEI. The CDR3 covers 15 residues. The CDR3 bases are TGTGCCAGCAGGGACAGGGTGAACGCGATGTATGGCTACACCTTC. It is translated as CASRDRVNAMYGYTF. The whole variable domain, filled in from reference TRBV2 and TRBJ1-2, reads EPEVTQTPSHQVTQMGQEVILRCVPISNHLYFYWYRQILGQKVEFLVSFYNNEISEKSEIFDDQFSVERPDGSNFTLKIRSTKLEDSAMYFCASRDRVNAMYGYTFGSGTRLTVV.

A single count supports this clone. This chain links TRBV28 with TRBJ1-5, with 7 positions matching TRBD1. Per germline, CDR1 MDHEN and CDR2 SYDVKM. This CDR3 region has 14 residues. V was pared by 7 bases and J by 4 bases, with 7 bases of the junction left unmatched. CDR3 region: CASTLTGVNQPQHF. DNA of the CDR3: TGTGCCAGCACCCTTACAGGGGTAAATCAGCCCCAGCATTTT.

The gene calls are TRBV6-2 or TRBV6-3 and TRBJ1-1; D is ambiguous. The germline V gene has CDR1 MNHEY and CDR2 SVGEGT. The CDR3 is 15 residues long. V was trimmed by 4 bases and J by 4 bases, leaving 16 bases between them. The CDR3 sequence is CASSSVRTRVTEAFF. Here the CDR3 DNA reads TGTGCCAGCAGTTCGGTCAGGACGAGGGTCACTGAAGCTTTCTTT.

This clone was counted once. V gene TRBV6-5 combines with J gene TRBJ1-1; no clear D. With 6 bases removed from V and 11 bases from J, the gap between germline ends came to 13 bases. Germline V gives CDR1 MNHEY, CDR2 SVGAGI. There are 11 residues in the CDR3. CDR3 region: CASSKGLGAFF. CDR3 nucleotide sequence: TGTGCCAGCAGCAAAGGGCTGGGGGCTTTCTTT.

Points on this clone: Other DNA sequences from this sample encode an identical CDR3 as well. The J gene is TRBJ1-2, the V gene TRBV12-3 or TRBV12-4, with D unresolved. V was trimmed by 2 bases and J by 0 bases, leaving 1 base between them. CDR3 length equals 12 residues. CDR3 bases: TGTGCCAGCAGTTTACCTAACTATGGCTACACCTTC. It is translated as CASSLPNYGYTF.